The 32 T cell receptor beta chains below come from one sample, sequenced in a study of ipilimumab plus nivolumab after autologous stem cell transplantation. Sequencing was performed with immunoSEQ multiplex PCR; in TCRdb, only in-frame clones are kept and a portion is missing. The sample has about 9,300 clones; about 70% are singletons. Sequences were derived from PBMCs, sampled in a trial of ipilimumab plus nivolumab as post-transplant consolidation. Every receptor here comes from a female donor with multiple myeloma.

V gene TRBV30 combines with J gene TRBJ2-1; D gene unclear. CDR1 is GTSNPN and CDR2 is SVGIG in the germline V gene (reference sequence). Between the trimmed V and J ends, which lost 1 base and 9 bases, there was a span of 10 bases. The CDR3 covers 12 residues. The CDR3 DNA reads TGTGCCTGGAGTGAGTTTCGAAGTGAGCAGTTCTTC. Residues: CAWSEFRSEQFF.

V gene TRBV19 combines with J gene TRBJ1-1; 8 nucleotides line up with TRBD1. This CDR3 is 15 amino acids long. The germline V gene has CDR1 LNHDA and CDR2 SQIVND (reference sequence). The V and J ends lost 5 bases and 1 base, in that order; junction bases with no gene match: 6. This CDR3 reads CASSPRTGTNTEAFF. The CDR3 DNA sequence: TGTGCCAGTAGTCCACGGACAGGGACGAACACTGAAGCTTTCTTT.

The chain links TRBV19 to TRBJ2-5; D perhaps matches TRBD1 (5 bases). The CDR3 has 14 amino acids. Germline CDR1 is LNHDA and CDR2 is SQIVND (reference sequence). Trimming removed 6 bases from V and 1 base from J, with 12 bases in between. CDR3 in DNA: TGTGCCAGTAGCGGAAGGGGCTTCCAAGAGACCCAGTACTTC. It is translated as CASSGRGFQETQYF.

The J gene is TRBJ2-1, the V gene TRBV27; 8 nucleotides match TRBD1. The CDR3 covers 18 residues. Germline V gene data show CDR1 as MNHEY and CDR2 as SMNVEV (reference sequence). The V and J ends lost 8 bases and 1 base, in that order; junction bases with no gene match: 16. CDR3 region: CASGQGLYPMKSYNEQFF. The CDR3 nucleotides are TGTGCCAGCGGACAGGGACTGTACCCAATGAAATCCTACAATGAGCAGTTCTTC.

The chain has TRBV5-1 and TRBJ2-7; 7 bases align to TRBD1. CDR3 length equals 14 residues. Germline V lookup: CDR1 SGHRS, CDR2 YFSETQ. The trim removed 4 bases at V and 5 bases at J, leaving 9 bases unmatched. CDR3 region: CASSADRSLHEQYF. In nucleotides, the CDR3 is TGCGCCAGCAGCGCGGACAGGTCCCTCCACGAGCAGTACTTC.

The chain links TRBV5-6 to TRBJ2-3; D is ambiguous. The V gene's germline CDR1 is SGHDT and CDR2 YYEEEE. The CDR3 runs to 13 residues. Trimming left V 2 bases short and J 6 bases short, with 10 bases between. CDR3: CASSLPGPDTQYF. The CDR3 DNA sequence: TGTGCCAGCAGCTTACCAGGTCCCGATACGCAGTATTTT. Combining the CDR3 with reference TRBV5-6 and TRBJ2-3 gives the whole variable domain DAGVTQSPTHLIKTRGQQVTLRCSPKSGHDTVSWYQQALGQGPQFIFQYYEEEERQRGNFPDRFSGHQFPNYSSELNVNALLLGDSALYLCASSLPGPDTQYFGPGTRLTVL.

The table lists this clone with a count of one. In nucleotides, the CDR3 is TGTGCCAGCAGTTCTAGCGGGATCGCCGGGGAGCTGTTTTTT. Translation gives CASSSSGIAGELFF. This chain links TRBV28 with TRBJ2-2, with 9 nucleotides matching TRBD2. The CDR3 is 14 amino acids. From germline, CDR1 is MDHEN and CDR2 SYDVKM. V trimming: 4 bases; J trimming: 6 bases; junction bases outside the gene matches: 3.

The chain combines TRBV10-2 with TRBJ1-4, with TRBD1 identical over 10 bases. CDR1 and CDR2 (germline): WSHSY, SAAADI. After removal of 2 bases from V and 7 bases from J, the junction contained 1 base not matched to a gene. CDR3 size: 14 residues. CDR3 sequence (DNA): TGCGCCAGCAGTGAGGGACAGGGGGTTGAAAAACTGTTTTTT. Residues: CASSEGQGVEKLFF.

This clone is large. Within the sample, other DNA sequences also encode this same CDR3. The chain couples TRBV7-3 to TRBJ1-3; D ambiguous. Germline CDR1 reads SGHTA; CDR2 reads FQGTGA. Trimming took 0 bases from V and 0 from J, leaving 9 bases between them. The CDR3 consists of 16 residues. The CDR3 DNA follows: TGTGCCAGCAGCTTAACCGGAGGGAACTCTGGAAACACCATATATTTT. Protein product: CASSLTGGNSGNTIYF.

The V and J genes are TRBV5-1 and TRBJ2-1, with 9 bases lining up with TRBD2. Trimming cost V 1 base and J 10 bases; bases outside gene matches: 6. The CDR3 contains 14 residues. Germline CDR1 SGHRS, CDR2 YFSETQ. CDR3 bases: TGCGCCAGCAGCTTGTTAGCGGGAGAGGGCGAGCAGTTCTTC. This gives the protein CASSLLAGEGEQFF.

The rearrangement uses TRBV4-1 and TRBJ2-7; 7 positions agree with TRBD2. Germline loops: CDR1 MGHRA, CDR2 YSYEKL. This CDR3 comprises 14 residues. Unmatched junction bases numbered 3, after V lost 0 bases and J lost 4 bases. CDR3 residues: CASSQDGGGYEQYF. The CDR3 DNA follows: TGCGCCAGCAGCCAAGATGGGGGAGGGTACGAGCAGTACTTC.

This clone is a singleton in its sample. The rearrangement joins TRBV19 to TRBJ2-4; TRBD1 or TRBD2 may be the D gene (5 bases each). V lost 3 bases, J lost 0 bases, and 15 bases lay in between. The CDR3 has 17 amino acids. Germline V gives CDR1 LNHDA, CDR2 SQIVND (reference sequence). As DNA, the CDR3 is TGTGCCAGTAGTATGATCAGGGACCTCCTAGCCAAAAACATTCAGTACTTC. This encodes CASSMIRDLLAKNIQYF.

The chain uses TRBV7-2 and TRBJ2-5, with D perhaps TRBD2 (7 bases). The J call may be faulty, since TRBJ2-7 better matches the DNA end. This CDR3 region has 16 residues. Per the germline V gene, CDR1 is SGHTA and CDR2 is FQGNSA. In DNA, the CDR3 is TGTGCCAGCAGCTTGGACAGCGGGGCCTTCTCCTACGAGCAGTACTTC. Protein product: CASSLDSGAFSYEQYF.

The CDR3 coding sequence is TGCGCCAGCAGTGACCCGGTTGCACGCGGCAAGTACAATGAGCAGTTCTTC. It encodes CASSDPVARGKYNEQFF. This chain links TRBV10-1 with TRBJ2-1; D is undetermined. Germline V gene sequence: CDR1 WNHNN, CDR2 SYGVQD (reference sequence). Trimming left V 3 bases short and J 4 bases short, with 19 bases between. The CDR3 totals 17 residues.

This clone was seen a few times. This chain joins TRBV29-1 and TRBJ1-1; D may be TRBD1 (6 bases). V was trimmed by 6 bases and J by 1 base, leaving 18 bases between them. Germline V lookup: CDR1 SQVTM, CDR2 ANQGSEA. The CDR3 covers 15 residues. The CDR3 sequence is CSVGTRFAENTEAFF. CDR3 sequence (DNA): TGCAGCGTCGGGACAAGGTTCGCGGAGAACACTGAAGCTTTCTTT.

Concerning this clone itself: Other DNA sequences in this specimen translate into the identical CDR3. V gene TRBV5-6 combines with J gene TRBJ1-4; perhaps TRBD1 as D (6 bases). Germline CDR1 and CDR2: SGHDT and YYEEEE. Trimming took off 0 bases at V and 7 bases at J, with 16 bases between the two ends. This CDR3 has 16 residues. This chain's CDR3 is CASSLANRGQGEKLFF. CDR3 nucleotides: TGTGCCAGCAGCTTGGCCAACCGGGGGCAGGGTGAAAAACTGTTTTTT. Supplemented by reference TRBV5-6 and TRBJ1-4, the full variable domain reads DAGVTQSPTHLIKTRGQQVTLRCSPKSGHDTVSWYQQALGQGPQFIFQYYEEEERQRGNFPDRFSGHQFPNYSSELNVNALLLGDSALYLCASSLANRGQGEKLFFGSGTQLSVL.

By share, this clone ranks as medium-sized. The chain is built from TRBV11-2 and TRBJ2-7, with 7 bases matching TRBD2. CDR3 length: 14 residues. Looked up from germline, CDR1 is SGHAT and CDR2 is FQNNGV. The V and J ends lost 5 bases and 4 bases, in that order; junction bases with no gene match: 8. The DNA for the CDR3 is TGTGCCAGCAGCCCCTCCGGGCGGGAGTACGAGCAGTACTTC. Its protein product is CASSPSGREYEQYF.

This chain connects TRBV27 to TRBJ1-5; no clear D. This CDR3 has 13 residues. The V and J ends lost 2 bases and 6 bases respectively, with 8 bases between them. Germline V gene lookup returns CDR1 MNHEY and CDR2 SMNVEV (reference sequence). CDR3 in DNA: TGTGCCAGCAGTTTAACCCCCCGTCAGCCCCAGCATTTT. Its protein is CASSLTPRQPQHF.

The rearrangement joins TRBV5-4 to TRBJ1-2; TRBD1 agrees at 10 bases. J was trimmed by 5 bases and V by 4 bases; bases with no gene match: 17. The germline gives CDR1 SGHNT, CDR2 YYREEE (reference sequence). The CDR3 is made up of 18 amino acids. Here the CDR3 reads CASSQDLRTGGNWYGYTF. The CDR3 nucleotides are TGTGCCAGCAGCCAAGATCTCAGGACAGGGGGGAATTGGTATGGCTACACCTTC. The whole variable domain, remainder taken from reference TRBV5-4 and TRBJ1-2, is ETGVTQSPTHLIKTRGQQVTLRCSSQSGHNTVSWYQQALGQGPQFIFQYYREEENGRGNFPPRFSGLQFPNYSSELNVNALELDDSALYLCASSQDLRTGGNWYGYTFGSGTRLTVV.

The chain uses TRBV19 and TRBJ2-7; 8 bases agree with TRBD1. The CDR3 contains 15 residues. Germline-derived CDR1 and CDR2 are LNHDA and SQIVND (reference sequence). With V trimmed by 4 bases and J by 2 bases, 7 bases remained unmatched. The CDR3 DNA reads as TGTGCCAGTAGTACACCTCACAGGGGGACCTACGAGCAGTACTTC. As protein: CASSTPHRGTYEQYF.

In this sample, this clone turned up a few times. V and J are TRBV7-9 and TRBJ1-5, with D maybe TRBD1 (6 bases). V lost 5 bases, J lost 7 bases, and 9 bases lay in between. Per germline, CDR1 SEHNR and CDR2 FQNEAQ (reference sequence). The CDR3 is 12 residues long. This CDR3 is CASSIGTQPQHF. The CDR3 region has the DNA TGTGCCAGCAGCATCGGGACACAGCCCCAGCATTTT.

The chain carries TRBV6-5 and TRBJ2-7; 9 positions agree with TRBD1. J lost 3 bases, V lost 5 bases, and 5 bases had no gene match. The CDR3 spans 14 residues. Germline V gene lookup returns CDR1 MNHEY and CDR2 SVGAGI. The CDR3 reads CASSLRQGVYEQYF. The CDR3 DNA reads as TGTGCCAGCAGTCTCAGACAGGGGGTCTACGAGCAGTACTTC.

By share, this clone counts as medium-sized (0.01 to 0.1%). The V and J genes are TRBV25-1 and TRBJ2-7; D possibly matches TRBD1 or TRBD2 (5 bases each). Germline assignment: CDR1 MGHDK and CDR2 SYGVNS. This CDR3 is 15 amino acids long. The germline V and J ends were trimmed by 3 bases and 2 bases, with 14 bases remaining between them. The CDR3 spells CASSDPPRGAYEQYF. CDR3 bases: TGTGCCAGCAGTGACCCCCCCCGAGGGGCCTACGAGCAGTACTTC.

This clone appeared a single time. The V and J genes are TRBV6-1 and TRBJ1-5; TRBD1 might be the D (6 bases). CDR1 and CDR2 (germline): MNHNS, SASEGT. This CDR3 is built from 15 residues. V was clipped by 1 base and J by 6 bases, with 13 bases between them. CDR3 DNA sequence: TGTGCCAGCAGTGAAGTGACGGGGGCGCGTCAGCCCCAGCATTTT. Translated, it gives CASSEVTGARQPQHF.

CDR3 sequence (DNA): TGCGCCAGCAGTCTATGGACTAGCGTACATGAGCAGTTCTTC. This encodes CASSLWTSVHEQFF. The rearrangement links TRBV23-1 to TRBJ2-1; the match to TRBD2 covers 9 bases. TRBV23-1 is noted as an ORF with a role that remains uncertain. Trimming cost V 4 bases and J 8 bases; bases outside gene matches: 6. The CDR3 is 14 amino acids.

This clone was observed a few times. V usage is TRBV19 and J usage is TRBJ1-4; TRBD1 agrees at 8 bases. Germline-derived CDR1 and CDR2 are LNHDA and SQIVND (reference sequence). V lost 6 bases, J lost 8 bases, and 5 bases stayed unmatched. The CDR3 sequence is 13 residues long. CDR3 amino acids: CASRDREDEKLFF. CDR3 DNA: TGTGCCAGTAGGGACAGGGAGGACGAAAAACTGTTTTTT.

The J gene is TRBJ2-1, the V gene TRBV10-3; the D gene is possibly TRBD1 (7 bases). This CDR3 is 14 amino acids long. Trimming removed 11 bases at V and 7 bases at J, with 21 bases between. Germline CDR1 reads ENHRY; CDR2 reads SYGVKD. DNA of the CDR3: TGTGCCCTCGCGAGTGGGCAGGGGGGTAATGAGCAGTTCTTC. It specifies CALASGQGGNEQFF.

The chain combines TRBV5-1 with TRBJ2-1; 13 bases fit TRBD2. The V and J ends lost 1 base and 6 bases, in that order; junction bases with no gene match: 10. The CDR3 sequence is 18 residues long. From germline, CDR1 is SGHRS and CDR2 YFSETQ. The CDR3 DNA is TGCGCCAGCAGCTTGTGGACTAGCGGGAGTTTGTCTGGCAATGAGCAGTTCTTC. Translating it yields CASSLWTSGSLSGNEQFF. The whole variable domain, remainder taken from reference TRBV5-1 and TRBJ2-1, is KAGVTQTPRYLIKTRGQQVTLSCSPISGHRSVSWYQQTPGQGLQFLFEYFSETQRNKGNFPGRFSGRQFSNSRSEMNVSTLELGDSALYLCASSLWTSGSLSGNEQFFGPGTRLTVL.

This clone showed up just a few times. The V and J genes are TRBV30 and TRBJ2-2; D not resolved. Germline CDR1 reads GTSNPN; CDR2 reads SVGIG (reference sequence). This CDR3 is 12 amino acids long. V gave up 1 base and J gave up 3 bases, with 3 bases separating them. The CDR3, as DNA: TGTGCCTGGAGTGGATACACCGGGGAGCTGTTTTTT. It yields the protein CAWSGYTGELFF.

V is TRBV5-1 and J is TRBJ2-7; D possibly matches TRBD1 or TRBD2 (5 bases each). The CDR3 spans 14 residues. Germline V CDR1 and CDR2: SGHRS, YFSETQ. Trimming stripped 6 bases from V and 6 bases from J, with 19 bases between. The CDR3 DNA reads TGCGCCAGCAAGTCCTCCGGGACCGCGGGCGAGCAGTACTTC. Translation: CASKSSGTAGEQYF. The entire variable domain, with the rest obtained from reference TRBV5-1 and TRBJ2-7, is as follows: KAGVTQTPRYLIKTRGQQVTLSCSPISGHRSVSWYQQTPGQGLQFLFEYFSETQRNKGNFPGRFSGRQFSNSRSEMNVSTLELGDSALYLCASKSSGTAGEQYFGPGTRLTVT.

Concerning this clone: One junction end does not reproduce the germline sequence, and a read error may be involved. This chain connects TRBV11-2 to TRBJ2-6; tentatively, D is TRBD1 (5 bases). The germline gives CDR1 SGHAT, CDR2 FQNNGV. The CDR3 extends over 16 amino acids. The CDR3 spells CASILERLAGADVLTF. The CDR3 DNA reads as TGTGCCAGCATCCTAGAACGGTTAGCTGGGGCCGACGTCCTGACTTTC.

This chain connects TRBV14 to TRBJ2-1, with 15 bases matching TRBD2. Germline V gene data show CDR1 as SGHDN and CDR2 as FVKESK. The J segment lost 7 bases and the V segment lost 0 bases, leaving 4 bases of the junction unmatched. The CDR3 totals 17 residues. DNA of the CDR3: TGTGCCAGCAGCCAAGATTGGGGACTAGCGGGAGGAAATGAGCAGTTCTTC. Its protein is CASSQDWGLAGGNEQFF.